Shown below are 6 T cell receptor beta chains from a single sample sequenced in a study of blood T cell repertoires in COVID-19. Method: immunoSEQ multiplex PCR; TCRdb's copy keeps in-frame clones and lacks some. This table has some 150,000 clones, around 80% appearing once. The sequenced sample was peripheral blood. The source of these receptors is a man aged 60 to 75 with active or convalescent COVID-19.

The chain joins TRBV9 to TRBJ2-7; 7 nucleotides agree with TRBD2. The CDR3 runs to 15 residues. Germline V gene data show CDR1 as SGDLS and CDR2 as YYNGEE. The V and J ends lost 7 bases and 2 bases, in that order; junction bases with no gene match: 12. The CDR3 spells CASAERAGEAYEQYF. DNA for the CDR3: TGTGCCAGCGCCGAGAGGGCGGGAGAGGCCTACGAGCAGTACTTC.

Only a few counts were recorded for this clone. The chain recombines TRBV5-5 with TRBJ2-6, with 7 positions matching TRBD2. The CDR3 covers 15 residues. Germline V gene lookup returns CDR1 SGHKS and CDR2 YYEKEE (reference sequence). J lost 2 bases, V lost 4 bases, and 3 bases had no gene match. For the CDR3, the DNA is TGTGCCAGCAGCCGTGGGAGGGCTGGGGCCAACGTCCTGACTTTC. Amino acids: CASSRGRAGANVLTF. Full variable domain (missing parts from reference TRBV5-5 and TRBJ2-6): DAGVTQSPTHLIKTRGQQVTLRCSPISGHKSVSWYQQVLGQGPQFIFQYYEKEERGRGNFPDRFSARQFPNYSSELNVNALLLGDSALYLCASSRGRAGANVLTFGAGSRLTVL.

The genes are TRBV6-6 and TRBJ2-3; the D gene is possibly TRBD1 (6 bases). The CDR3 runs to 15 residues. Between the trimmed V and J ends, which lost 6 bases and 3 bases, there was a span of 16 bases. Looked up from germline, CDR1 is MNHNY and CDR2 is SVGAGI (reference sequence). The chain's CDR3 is CASRYPGHGTDTQYF. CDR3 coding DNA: TGTGCCAGCAGGTATCCGGGACACGGAACAGATACGCAGTATTTT.

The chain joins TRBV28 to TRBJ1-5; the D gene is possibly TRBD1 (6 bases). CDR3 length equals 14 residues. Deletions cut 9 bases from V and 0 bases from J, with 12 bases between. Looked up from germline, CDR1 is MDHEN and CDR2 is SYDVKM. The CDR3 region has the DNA TGTGCCAGACTACAGGGAATTAGCAATCAGCCCCAGCATTTT. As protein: CARLQGISNQPQHF.

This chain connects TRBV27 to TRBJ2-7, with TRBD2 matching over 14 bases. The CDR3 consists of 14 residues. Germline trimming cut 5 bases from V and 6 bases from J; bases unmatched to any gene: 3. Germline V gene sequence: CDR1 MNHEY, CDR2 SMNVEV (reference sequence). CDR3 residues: CASSRLAGGPEQYF. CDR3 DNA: TGTGCCAGCAGTCGACTAGCGGGAGGGCCCGAGCAGTACTTC.

CDR3 coding DNA: TGTGCCAGCAGTGCGTCCGCCGCGGGTCAGCCCCAGCATTTT. As protein: CASSASAAGQPQHF. The chain couples TRBV6-4 to TRBJ1-5, with D uncertain. Germline V gene sequence: CDR1 MRHNA, CDR2 SNTAGT. The CDR3 consists of 14 residues. V was pared by 4 bases and J by 6 bases, with 13 bases between.